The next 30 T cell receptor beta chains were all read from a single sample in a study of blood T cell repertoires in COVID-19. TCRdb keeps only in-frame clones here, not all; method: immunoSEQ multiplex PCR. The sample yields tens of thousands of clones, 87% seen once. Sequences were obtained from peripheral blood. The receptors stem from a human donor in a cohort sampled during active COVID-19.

DNA for the CDR3: TGCGCCAGCAGTCCATACAGGGTCAACGAGCAGTACTTC. As protein: CASSPYRVNEQYF. This sequence joins TRBV23-1 and TRBJ2-7; the D gene is possibly TRBD1 (6 bases). TRBV23-1 is known as an ORF, though its function is uncertain. This CDR3 has 13 amino acids. Trimming left V 4 bases short and J 5 bases short, with 12 bases between.

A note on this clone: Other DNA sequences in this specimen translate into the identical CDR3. The CDR3 region has the DNA TGTGCCAGCAGCTCCGTCTACGAGCAGTACTTC. The encoded protein is CASSSVYEQYF. The chain is built from TRBV12-3 or TRBV12-4 and TRBJ2-7, with D unresolved. The CDR3 is 11 residues long. The V and J ends lost 6 bases and 3 bases respectively, with 6 bases between them.

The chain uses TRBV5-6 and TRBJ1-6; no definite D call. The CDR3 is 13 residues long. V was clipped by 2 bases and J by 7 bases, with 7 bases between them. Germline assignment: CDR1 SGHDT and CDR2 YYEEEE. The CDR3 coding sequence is TGTGCCAGCAGCTTTCTTTCCAATTCACCCCTCCACTTT. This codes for CASSFLSNSPLHF. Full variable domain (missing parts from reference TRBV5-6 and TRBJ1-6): DAGVTQSPTHLIKTRGQQVTLRCSPKSGHDTVSWYQQALGQGPQFIFQYYEEEERQRGNFPDRFSGHQFPNYSSELNVNALLLGDSALYLCASSFLSNSPLHFGNGTRLTVT.

As DNA, the CDR3 is TGTGCCAGTCGACAACCTGCAACTAATGAAAAACTGTTTTTT. Its protein product is CASRQPATNEKLFF. The genes are TRBV19 and TRBJ1-4; D remains unclear. V was shortened by 8 bases and J by 0 bases, with 10 bases between the two germline ends. CDR3 length: 14 residues. Germline assignment: CDR1 LNHDA and CDR2 SQIVND (reference sequence).

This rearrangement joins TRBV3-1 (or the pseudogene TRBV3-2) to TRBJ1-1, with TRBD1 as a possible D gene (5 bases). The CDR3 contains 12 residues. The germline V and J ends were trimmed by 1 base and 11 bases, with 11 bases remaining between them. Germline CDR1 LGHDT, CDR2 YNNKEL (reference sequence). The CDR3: CASSQGGRVAFF. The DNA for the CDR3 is TGTGCCAGCAGCCAAGGGGGCAGGGTGGCTTTCTTT.

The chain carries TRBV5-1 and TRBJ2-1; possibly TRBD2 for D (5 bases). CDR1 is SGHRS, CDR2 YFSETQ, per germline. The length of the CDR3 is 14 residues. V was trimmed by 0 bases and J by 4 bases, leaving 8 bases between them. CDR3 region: CASSLGSGYNEQFF. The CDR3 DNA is TGCGCCAGCAGCTTGGGATCGGGATACAATGAGCAGTTCTTC.

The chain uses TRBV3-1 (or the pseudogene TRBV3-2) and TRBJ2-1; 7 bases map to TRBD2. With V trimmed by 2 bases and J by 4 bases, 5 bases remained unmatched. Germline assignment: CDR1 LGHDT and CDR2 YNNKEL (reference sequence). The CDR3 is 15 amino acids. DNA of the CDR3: TGTGCCAGCAGCCAAACTAGCGCGCTATACAATGAGCAGTTCTTC. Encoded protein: CASSQTSALYNEQFF.

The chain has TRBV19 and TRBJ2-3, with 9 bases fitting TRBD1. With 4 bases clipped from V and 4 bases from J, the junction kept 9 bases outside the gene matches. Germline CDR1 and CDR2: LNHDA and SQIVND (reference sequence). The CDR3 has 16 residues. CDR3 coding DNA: TGTGCCAGTAGTACCCGGGACAGGGAATTCGCAGATACGCAGTATTTT. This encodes CASSTRDREFADTQYF.

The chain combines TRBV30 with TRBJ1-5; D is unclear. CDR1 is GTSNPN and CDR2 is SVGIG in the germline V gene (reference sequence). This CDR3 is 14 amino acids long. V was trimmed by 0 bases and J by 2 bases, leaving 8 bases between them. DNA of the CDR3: TGTGCCTGGAGTGTACCCCAGGGCAATCAGCCCCAGCATTTT. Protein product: CAWSVPQGNQPQHF.

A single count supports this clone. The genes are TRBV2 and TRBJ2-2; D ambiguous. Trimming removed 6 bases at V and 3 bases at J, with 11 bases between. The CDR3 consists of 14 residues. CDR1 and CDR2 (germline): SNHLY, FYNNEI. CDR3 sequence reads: CASRAGLDTGELFF. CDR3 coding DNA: TGTGCCAGCAGGGCCGGCCTAGACACCGGGGAGCTGTTTTTT.

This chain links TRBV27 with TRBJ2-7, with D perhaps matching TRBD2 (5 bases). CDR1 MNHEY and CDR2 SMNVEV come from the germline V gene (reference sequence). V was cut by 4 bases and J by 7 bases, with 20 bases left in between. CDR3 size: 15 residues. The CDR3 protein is CASSSDPGPPGEQYF. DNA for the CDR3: TGTGCCAGCAGTTCGGACCCCGGGCCCCCGGGGGAGCAGTACTTC.

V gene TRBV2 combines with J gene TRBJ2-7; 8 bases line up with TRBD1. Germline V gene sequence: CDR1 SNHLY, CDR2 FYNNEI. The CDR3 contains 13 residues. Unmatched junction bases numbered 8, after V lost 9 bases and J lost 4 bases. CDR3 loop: CARTGTGGYEQYF. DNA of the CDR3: TGTGCCAGAACGGGCACAGGGGGATACGAGCAGTACTTC.

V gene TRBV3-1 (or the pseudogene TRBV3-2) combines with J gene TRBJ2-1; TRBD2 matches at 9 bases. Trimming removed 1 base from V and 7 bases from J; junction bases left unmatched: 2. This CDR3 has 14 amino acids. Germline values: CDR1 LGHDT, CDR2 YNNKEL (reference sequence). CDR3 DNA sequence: TGTGCCAGCAGCCAAGGCGGGGGGGCAAATGAGCAGTTCTTC. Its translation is CASSQGGGANEQFF.

The CDR3 sequence: CAWKYGSGELFF. The CDR3 nucleotides read TGTGCCTGGAAGTACGGGAGCGGGGAGCTGTTTTTT. The rearrangement links TRBV30 to TRBJ2-2; TRBD2 is a possible D gene (6 bases). The germline CDR1 and CDR2 sequences are GTSNPN and SVGIG (reference sequence). V lost 4 bases and J 7 bases, leaving 10 bases between the germline ends. This CDR3 contains 12 residues.

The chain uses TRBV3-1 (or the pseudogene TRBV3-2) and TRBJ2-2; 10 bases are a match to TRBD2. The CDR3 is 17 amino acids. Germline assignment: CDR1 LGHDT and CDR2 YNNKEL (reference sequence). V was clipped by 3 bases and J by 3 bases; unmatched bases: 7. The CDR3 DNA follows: TGTGCCAGCAGCCACTCGCACAGCGGGGGGGACACCGGGGAGCTGTTTTTT. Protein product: CASSHSHSGGDTGELFF.

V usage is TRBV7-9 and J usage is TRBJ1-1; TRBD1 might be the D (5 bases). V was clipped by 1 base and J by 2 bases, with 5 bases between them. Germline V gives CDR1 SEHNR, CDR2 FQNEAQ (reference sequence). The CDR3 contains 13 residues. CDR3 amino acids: CASSLGTNTEAFF. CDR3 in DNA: TGTGCCAGCAGCTTAGGGACAAACACTGAAGCTTTCTTT.

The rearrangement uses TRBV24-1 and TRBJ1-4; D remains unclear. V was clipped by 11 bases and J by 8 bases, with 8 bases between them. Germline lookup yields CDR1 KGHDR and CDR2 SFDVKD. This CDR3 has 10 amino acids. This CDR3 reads CASLLEKLFF. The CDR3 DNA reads TGTGCCAGCCTATTGGAAAAACTGTTTTTT.

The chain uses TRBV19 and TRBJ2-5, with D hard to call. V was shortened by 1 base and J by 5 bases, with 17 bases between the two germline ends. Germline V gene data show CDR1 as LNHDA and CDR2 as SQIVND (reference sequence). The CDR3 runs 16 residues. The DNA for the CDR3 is TGTGCCAGTAGTATAGGACTGAACGATAACTGGGAGACCCAGTACTTC. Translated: CASSIGLNDNWETQYF.

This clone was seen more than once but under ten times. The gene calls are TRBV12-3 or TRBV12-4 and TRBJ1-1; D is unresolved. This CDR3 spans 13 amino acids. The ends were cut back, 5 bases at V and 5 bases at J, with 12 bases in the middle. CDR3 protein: CASSVGGLTEAFF. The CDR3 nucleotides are TGTGCCAGCAGTGTCGGAGGCTTGACTGAAGCTTTCTTT.

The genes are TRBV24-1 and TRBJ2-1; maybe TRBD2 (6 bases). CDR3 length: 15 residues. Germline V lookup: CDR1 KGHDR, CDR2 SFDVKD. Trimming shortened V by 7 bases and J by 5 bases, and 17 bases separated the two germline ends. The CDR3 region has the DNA TGTGCCACCAGCTGGGGCGGGACGGAGAACAATGAGCAGTTCTTC. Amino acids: CATSWGGTENNEQFF.

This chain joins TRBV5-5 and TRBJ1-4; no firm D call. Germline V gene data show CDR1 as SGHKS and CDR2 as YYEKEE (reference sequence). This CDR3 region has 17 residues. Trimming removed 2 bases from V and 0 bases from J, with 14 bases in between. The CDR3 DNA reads TGTGCCAGCAGCTTCCGTGCCCCCGGTTCAACTAATGAAAAACTGTTTTTT. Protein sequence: CASSFRAPGSTNEKLFF. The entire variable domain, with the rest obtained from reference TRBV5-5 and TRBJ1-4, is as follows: DAGVTQSPTHLIKTRGQQVTLRCSPISGHKSVSWYQQVLGQGPQFIFQYYEKEERGRGNFPDRFSARQFPNYSSELNVNALLLGDSALYLCASSFRAPGSTNEKLFFGSGTQLSVL.

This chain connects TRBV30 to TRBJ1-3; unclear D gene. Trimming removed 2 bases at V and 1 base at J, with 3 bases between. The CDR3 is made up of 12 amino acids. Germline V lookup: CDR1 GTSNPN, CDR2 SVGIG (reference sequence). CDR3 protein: CAWSLSGNTIYF. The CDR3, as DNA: TGTGCCTGGAGTTTATCTGGAAACACCATATATTTT.

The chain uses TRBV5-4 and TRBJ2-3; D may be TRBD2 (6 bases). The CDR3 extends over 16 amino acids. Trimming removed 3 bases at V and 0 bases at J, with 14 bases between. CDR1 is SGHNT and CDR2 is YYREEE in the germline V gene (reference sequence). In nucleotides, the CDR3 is TGTGCCAGCAGCTCAATGGAGACTAGGAGCACAGATACGCAGTATTTT. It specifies CASSSMETRSTDTQYF.

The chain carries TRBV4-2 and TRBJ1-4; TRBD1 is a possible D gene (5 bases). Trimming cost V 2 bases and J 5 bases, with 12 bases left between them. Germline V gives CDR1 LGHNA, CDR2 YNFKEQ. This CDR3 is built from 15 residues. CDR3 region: CASSQSQGENEKLFF. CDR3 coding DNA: TGTGCCAGCAGCCAAAGCCAGGGCGAAAATGAAAAACTGTTTTTT.

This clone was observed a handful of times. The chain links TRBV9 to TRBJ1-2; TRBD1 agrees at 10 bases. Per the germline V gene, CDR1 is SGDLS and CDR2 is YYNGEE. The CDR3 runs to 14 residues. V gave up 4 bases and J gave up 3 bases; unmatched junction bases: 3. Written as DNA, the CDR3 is TGTGCCAGCAGCAGGGACAGGGGCGACTATGGCTACACCTTC. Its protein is CASSRDRGDYGYTF.

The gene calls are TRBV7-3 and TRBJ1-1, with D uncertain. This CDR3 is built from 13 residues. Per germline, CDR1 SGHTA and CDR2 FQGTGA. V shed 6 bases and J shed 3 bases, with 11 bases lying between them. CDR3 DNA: TGTGCCAGCAGACGAGGCCCCCACACTGAAGCTTTCTTT. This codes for CASRRGPHTEAFF.

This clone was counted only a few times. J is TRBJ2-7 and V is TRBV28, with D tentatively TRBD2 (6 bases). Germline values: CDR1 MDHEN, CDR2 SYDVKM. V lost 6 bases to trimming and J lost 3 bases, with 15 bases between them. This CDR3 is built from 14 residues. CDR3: CASSLGGDFYEQYF. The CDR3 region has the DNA TGTGCCAGCAGCCTTGGCGGGGATTTCTACGAGCAGTACTTC.

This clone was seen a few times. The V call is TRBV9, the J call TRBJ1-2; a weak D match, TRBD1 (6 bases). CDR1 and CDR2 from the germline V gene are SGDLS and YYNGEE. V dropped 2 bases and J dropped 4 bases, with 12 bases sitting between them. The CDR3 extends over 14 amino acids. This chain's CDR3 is CASSVGGGVYGYTF. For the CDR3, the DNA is TGTGCCAGCAGCGTGGGCGGGGGCGTCTATGGCTACACCTTC. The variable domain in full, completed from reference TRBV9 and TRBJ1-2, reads DSGVTQTPKHLITATGQRVTLRCSPRSGDLSVYWYQQSLDQGLQFLIQYYNGEERAKGNILERFSAQQFPDLHSELNLSSLELGDSALYFCASSVGGGVYGYTFGSGTRLTVV.

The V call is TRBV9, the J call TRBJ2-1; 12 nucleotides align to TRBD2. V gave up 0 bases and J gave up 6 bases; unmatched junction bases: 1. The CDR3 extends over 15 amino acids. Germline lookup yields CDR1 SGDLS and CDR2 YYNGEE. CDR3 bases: TGTGCCAGCAGCGTAGCTAGCGGGGGGGCCAATGAGCAGTTCTTC. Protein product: CASSVASGGANEQFF.

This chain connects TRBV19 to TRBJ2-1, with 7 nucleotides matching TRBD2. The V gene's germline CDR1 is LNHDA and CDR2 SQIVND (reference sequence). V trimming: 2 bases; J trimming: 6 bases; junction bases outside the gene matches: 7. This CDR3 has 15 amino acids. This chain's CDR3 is CASSIRGGEFNEQFF. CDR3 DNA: TGTGCCAGTAGTATACGCGGGGGTGAATTCAATGAGCAGTTCTTC.